Below, 20 T cell receptor beta chains from the same sample are listed, as sequenced in a study of cytomegalovirus exposure and HLA in healthy donors. Sequencing used immunoSEQ multiplex PCR; TCRdb keeps in-frame clones, though not all of them. This sample has about 92,000 clones; under 95% occur once, and the top ten carry approximately 1.1%. The sequencing input was PBMCs. These receptors originate from a woman aged 25 to 45 in good health and CMV-seropositive.

The chain is built from TRBV2 and TRBJ1-5; D is unclear. In germline, CDR1 is SNHLY, CDR2 FYNNEI. The CDR3 has 14 amino acids. V lost 3 bases and J 6 bases, leaving 12 bases between the germline ends. The DNA for the CDR3 is TGTGCCAGCAGTGAGTGGAGGGAGGGTCAGCCCCAGCATTTT. Protein: CASSEWREGQPQHF.

V gene TRBV6-6 combines with J gene TRBJ2-3, with 7 bases fitting TRBD1. The ends lost 0 bases at V and 1 base at J; junction bases unmatched: 1. This CDR3 region has 15 residues. Germline CDR1 MNHNY, CDR2 SVGAGI (reference sequence). The DNA for the CDR3 is TGTGCCAGCAGTTACTCCGGGACAGGCACAGATACGCAGTATTTT. This translates into CASSYSGTGTDTQYF.

The gene calls are TRBV7-8 and TRBJ2-7; possible D gene TRBD1, 6 bases. The CDR3 spans 14 residues. Germline-derived CDR1 and CDR2 are SGHVS and FQNEAQ. With 5 bases removed from V and 5 bases from J, the gap between germline ends came to 16 bases. CDR3 bases: TGTGCCAGCAGCCGGGACAAGGTCTTCCACGAGCAGTACTTC. Amino acid sequence: CASSRDKVFHEQYF.

This clone was counted once. This chain links TRBV19 with TRBJ2-7, with 11 bases lining up with TRBD2. This CDR3 spans 14 amino acids. Germline V CDR1 and CDR2: LNHDA, SQIVND (reference sequence). The V segment lost 5 bases and the J segment 4 bases; nucleotides outside the gene matches: 4. CDR3 residues: CASSLTSGIYEQYF. The DNA of the CDR3 is TGTGCCAGTAGTCTGACTAGCGGGATTTACGAGCAGTACTTC.

The gene calls are TRBV12-1 and TRBJ2-3; the DNA was not compared with TRBD2, the D call given in the table. TRBV12-1 counts as a pseudogene. This CDR3 is 16 amino acids long. The CDR3 sequence is CASSVPTSGSTDTQYF. The DNA for the CDR3 is TGTGCCAGCAGCGTCCCGACTAGCGGGAGCACAGATACGCAGTATTTT.

The J gene is TRBJ1-5, the V gene TRBV7-9; 9 bases map to TRBD1. Germline values: CDR1 SEHNR, CDR2 FQNEAQ (reference sequence). This CDR3 is 15 amino acids long. With V trimmed by 2 bases and J by 5 bases, 4 bases remained unmatched. CDR3 nucleotides: TGTGCCAGCAGCTTATCGGGACAGGGACATCAGCCCCAGCATTTT. Its protein is CASSLSGQGHQPQHF.

This clone appeared a single time. The CDR3 sequence is CASSPTGNTIYF. CDR3 sequence (DNA): TGTGCCAGCAGTCCAACTGGAAACACCATATATTTT. The chain links TRBV28 to TRBJ1-3; D is uncertain. Germline V gene sequence: CDR1 MDHEN, CDR2 SYDVKM. The CDR3 has 12 amino acids. V lost 5 bases to trimming and J lost 2 bases, with 4 bases between them.

The rearrangement links TRBV6-1 to TRBJ1-1; a weak D match, TRBD1 (6 bases). CDR3 size: 13 residues. Trimming shortened V by 4 bases and J by 8 bases, and 14 bases separated the two germline ends. Germline CDR1 reads MNHNS; CDR2 reads SASEGT. The DNA of the CDR3 is TGTGCCAGCAGTGTATCGGGACACCGAGAAGCTTTCTTT. As protein: CASSVSGHREAFF.

This clone was observed once. The genes are TRBV6-5 and TRBJ1-2; TRBD1 matches 10 bases. This CDR3 region has 14 residues. V lost 4 bases to trimming and J lost 8 bases; unmatched junction nucleotides: 7. In germline, CDR1 is MNHEY, CDR2 SVGAGI. The CDR3 is CASSFSGTGVGYTF. As DNA, the CDR3 is TGTGCCAGCAGTTTTTCCGGGACAGGGGTCGGCTACACCTTC.

The J gene is TRBJ1-1, the V gene TRBV13; D is perhaps TRBD1 (6 bases). V was trimmed by 2 bases and J by 0 bases, leaving 10 bases between them. The germline CDR1 and CDR2 sequences are PRHDT and FYEKMQ (reference sequence). The CDR3 runs to 15 residues. The CDR3 DNA is TGTGCCAGCAGCTTACGGGCAGGGGTGAACACTGAAGCTTTCTTT. Residues: CASSLRAGVNTEAFF.

This clone was found a few times. This chain uses TRBV2 with TRBJ2-7; no clear D gene. The V and J ends lost 4 bases and 3 bases respectively, with 10 bases between them. CDR1 and CDR2 from the germline V gene are SNHLY and FYNNEI. The CDR3 spans 13 residues. CDR3 sequence: CASSVLKSYEQYF. CDR3 sequence (DNA): TGTGCCAGCAGTGTTCTCAAGAGCTACGAGCAGTACTTC.

This chain uses TRBV5-6 with TRBJ2-1; perhaps TRBD1 as D (6 bases). Trimming removed 5 bases at V and 4 bases at J, with 13 bases between. This CDR3 comprises 14 residues. CDR1 and CDR2 from the germline V gene are SGHDT and YYEEEE. CDR3 sequence: CASRRRTVYNEQFF. The CDR3 nucleotides are TGTGCCAGCAGACGTCGGACAGTTTACAATGAGCAGTTCTTC. Looking up the rest from reference TRBV5-6 and TRBJ2-1 gives the full variable domain: DAGVTQSPTHLIKTRGQQVTLRCSPKSGHDTVSWYQQALGQGPQFIFQYYEEEERQRGNFPDRFSGHQFPNYSSELNVNALLLGDSALYLCASRRRTVYNEQFFGPGTRLTVL.

The J gene is TRBJ1-2, the V gene TRBV5-4; 8 bases map to TRBD1. Trimming took 3 bases from V and 2 from J; bases not matched to a gene: 3. Looked up from germline, CDR1 is SGHNT and CDR2 is YYREEE (reference sequence). This CDR3 has 14 amino acids. This CDR3 is CASSSTGANYGYTF. The CDR3 DNA reads TGTGCCAGCAGCTCGACAGGGGCCAACTATGGCTACACCTTC.

V usage is TRBV7-9 and J usage is TRBJ1-2, with D perhaps TRBD1 (6 bases). The V end lost 5 bases, the J end lost 4 bases, and 8 bases lay between the germline ends. The V gene's germline CDR1 is SEHNR and CDR2 FQNEAQ (reference sequence). The CDR3 covers 12 residues. CDR3 nucleotide sequence: TGTGCCAGCAGCCGGACAGTCTATGGCTACACCTTC. It yields the protein CASSRTVYGYTF.

The J gene is TRBJ2-1, the V gene TRBV9, with 8 bases lining up with TRBD2. Germline V gene sequence: CDR1 SGDLS, CDR2 YYNGEE. Germline trimming cut 4 bases from V and 8 bases from J; bases unmatched to any gene: 5. The CDR3 totals 13 residues. DNA for the CDR3: TGTGCCAGCAGCATAGCGGGAATCGATGAGCAGTTCTTC. Residues: CASSIAGIDEQFF. The full variable domain, in which reference TRBV9 and TRBJ2-1 provide the parts outside the CDR3, is DSGVTQTPKHLITATGQRVTLRCSPRSGDLSVYWYQQSLDQGLQFLIQYYNGEERAKGNILERFSAQQFPDLHSELNLSSLELGDSALYFCASSIAGIDEQFFGPGTRLTVL.

The V and J genes are TRBV19 and TRBJ2-7, with D perhaps matching TRBD1 (6 bases). The ends were cut back, 6 bases at V and 7 bases at J, with 22 bases in the middle. This CDR3 is 15 amino acids long. CDR1 LNHDA and CDR2 SQIVND come from the germline V gene (reference sequence). CDR3 amino acids: CASSFGTNPSVEQYF. The CDR3 coding sequence is TGTGCCAGTAGCTTTGGGACAAATCCCAGCGTTGAGCAGTACTTC.

The chain has TRBV5-6 and TRBJ2-3, with D uncertain. The CDR3 contains 14 residues. From germline, CDR1 is SGHDT and CDR2 YYEEEE. V lost 1 base and J lost 2, with 8 bases in between. As DNA, the CDR3 is TGTGCCAGCAGCTTGTATAGAAACACAGATACGCAGTATTTT. Translation: CASSLYRNTDTQYF.

The chain joins TRBV5-4 to TRBJ2-3, with 7 bases identical to TRBD1. The V and J ends lost 7 bases and 4 bases, in that order; junction bases with no gene match: 9. Germline loops: CDR1 SGHNT, CDR2 YYREEE (reference sequence). CDR3 size: 14 residues. The CDR3 nucleotides are TGTGCCAGCCGGTGGGACAGAGTATCAGATACGCAGTATTTT. Protein: CASRWDRVSDTQYF. The variable domain in full, with the rest retrieved from reference TRBV5-4 and TRBJ2-3, is ETGVTQSPTHLIKTRGQQVTLRCSSQSGHNTVSWYQQALGQGPQFIFQYYREEENGRGNFPPRFSGLQFPNYSSELNVNALELDDSALYLCASRWDRVSDTQYFGPGTRLTVL.

This clone was recorded once. The chain couples TRBV18 to TRBJ2-7; tentative D call: TRBD1 (6 bases). The CDR3 is 16 amino acids. Germline V lookup: CDR1 KGHSH, CDR2 LQKENI. The V end lost 6 bases, the J end lost 0 bases, and 18 bases lay between the germline ends. CDR3 in DNA: TGTGCCAGCTCGCCTCAGACAGGTTTTGCCTCCTACGAGCAGTACTTC. As protein: CASSPQTGFASYEQYF.

The V gene is TRBV28, the J gene TRBJ2-7, with TRBD2 as a possible D gene (6 bases). Germline V gene sequence: CDR1 MDHEN, CDR2 SYDVKM. This CDR3 has 13 residues. Trimming removed 3 bases from V and 3 bases from J, with 9 bases in between. The CDR3 sequence: CASSFRRGYEQYF. The CDR3 DNA reads TGTGCCAGCAGTTTTCGGCGGGGCTACGAGCAGTACTTC.